The 31 T cell receptor beta chains presented below share a single source sample, sequenced in a study of graft-versus-host responses after intestinal transplantation (dated by TCRdb to 2020 to 2022). What these receptors recognize is not known. The sample's time point label, decoded: cells obtained before transplantation from donor or recipient. Library prep was done by the immunoSEQ multiplex PCR assay. The clones in this table, taken by TCRdb from immuneACCESS, are in-frame only. Not every clone is retained; where verified, under half of the shortfall comes from an unresolved V gene, and the cause of the rest is unknown. For this sample the table gives over 85,000 clones, of which about 94% were detected only once. In total, the top ten clones hold 0.15% to 0.2% of the sample. The sequencing here drew on unstimulated CD4+ T cells sorted from spleen or lymph node cells, taken before transplant. The receptor set was obtained from a human donor who was the organ donor for an intestinal transplant.

V usage is TRBV5-6 and J usage is TRBJ2-7, with D perhaps matching TRBD1 (6 bases). V lost 1 base and J lost 2, with 10 bases in between. The CDR3 has 14 amino acids. Looked up from germline, CDR1 is SGHDT and CDR2 is YYEEEE. The CDR3 nucleotides are TGTGCCAGCAGCTTGTCTGGGGGCCCCTACGAGCAGTACTTC. Its protein product is CASSLSGGPYEQYF.

The rearrangement joins TRBV18 to TRBJ1-1; D gene unclear. The CDR3 runs 16 residues. Trimming stripped 3 bases from V and 1 base from J, with 15 bases between. CDR1 KGHSH and CDR2 LQKENI come from the germline V gene. This CDR3 reads CASSPPPYTPNTEAFF. The CDR3 coding sequence is TGTGCCAGCTCACCTCCCCCCTACACACCGAACACTGAAGCTTTCTTT. The variable domain in full, with the rest retrieved from reference TRBV18 and TRBJ1-1, is NAGVMQNPRHLVRRRGQEARLRCSPMKGHSHVYWYRQLPEEGLKFMVYLQKENIIDESGMPKERFSAEFPKEGPSILRIQQVVRGDSAAYFCASSPPPYTPNTEAFFGQGTRLTVV.

The chain carries TRBV6-6 and TRBJ1-1; D is uncertain. Germline-derived CDR1 and CDR2 are MNHNY and SVGAGI (reference sequence). V lost 6 bases to trimming and J lost 2 bases, with 4 bases between them. The CDR3 contains 11 residues. The chain's CDR3 is CASRDNTEAFF. The CDR3 DNA is TGTGCCAGCAGGGACAACACTGAAGCTTTCTTT.

The V and J genes are TRBV11-3 and TRBJ1-1, with D possibly TRBD1 on 5 matching bases. This CDR3 contains 13 residues. Per the germline V gene, CDR1 is SGHNT and CDR2 is YENEEA. V was clipped by 0 bases and J by 8 bases, with 10 bases between them. The CDR3 region is CASSLEQVREAFF. In DNA form, the CDR3 reads TGTGCCAGCAGCTTAGAACAGGTTAGAGAAGCTTTCTTT. Complete variable domain (other parts from reference TRBV11-3 and TRBJ1-1): EAGVVQSPRYKIIEKKQPVAFWCNPISGHNTLYWYLQNLGQGPELLIRYENEEAVDDSQLPKDRFSAERLKGVDSTLKIQPAELGDSAVYLCASSLEQVREAFFGQGTRLTVV.

This clone was counted a few times. The chain has TRBV5-1 and TRBJ1-1; 7 bases align to TRBD1. Germline values: CDR1 SGHRS, CDR2 YFSETQ. The CDR3 totals 19 residues. The V gene end was trimmed by 0 bases and the J gene end by 1 base; junction bases not matched to a gene: 15. CDR3 region: CASSLGYGGTASRNTEAFF. CDR3 coding DNA: TGCGCCAGCAGCTTGGGTTACGGGGGGACAGCTTCTCGGAACACTGAAGCTTTCTTT.

The chain links TRBV6-1 to TRBJ2-6, with D possibly TRBD2 on 5 matching bases. Germline V gene lookup returns CDR1 MNHNS and CDR2 SASEGT. Trimming took off 5 bases at V and 4 bases at J, with 6 bases between the two ends. The CDR3 is 13 residues long. The CDR3 region is CASSSGGANVLTF. For the CDR3, the DNA is TGTGCCAGCAGTTCGGGGGGGGCCAACGTCCTGACTTTC.

The rearrangement uses TRBV7-9 and TRBJ1-1, with TRBD1 matching 10 bases. This CDR3 spans 15 amino acids. The V segment lost 6 bases and the J segment 3 bases; nucleotides outside the gene matches: 7. Germline lookup yields CDR1 SEHNR and CDR2 FQNEAQ (reference sequence). The CDR3 here is CASSPGTGAHTEAFF. Here the CDR3 DNA reads TGTGCCAGCAGTCCCGGGACAGGGGCCCACACTGAAGCTTTCTTT.

This rearrangement joins TRBV7-8 to TRBJ2-3; 7 bases align to TRBD2. Germline-derived CDR1 and CDR2 are SGHVS and FQNEAQ. The V and J ends lost 5 bases and 3 bases, in that order; junction bases with no gene match: 11. The CDR3 covers 16 residues. The CDR3 loop is CASSIGTGGRTDTQYF. The DNA for the CDR3 is TGTGCCAGCAGCATCGGCACTGGCGGGAGAACAGATACGCAGTATTTT.

J is TRBJ2-7 and V is TRBV6-1, with D unresolved. CDR3 length: 13 residues. V was clipped by 7 bases and J by 4 bases, with 14 bases between them. Germline V gene data show CDR1 as MNHNS and CDR2 as SASEGT. In nucleotides, the CDR3 is TGTGCCAGCAAGGCAGCCAGAGCTTACGAGCAGTACTTC. This sequence encodes CASKAARAYEQYF.

The chain has TRBV19 and TRBJ1-6; possible D gene TRBD1, 5 bases. Germline V CDR1 and CDR2: LNHDA, SQIVND (reference sequence). V was pared by 4 bases and J by 10 bases, with 23 bases between. The CDR3 spans 17 residues. Written as DNA, the CDR3 is TGTGCCAGTAGTACCGCTCCGACAGTTCGGGTTGGCTCACCCCTCCACTTT. This gives the protein CASSTAPTVRVGSPLHF.

This clone was seen just once. The chain employs TRBV19 and TRBJ2-2; 9 nucleotides align to TRBD1. The CDR3 totals 18 residues. Germline CDR1 is LNHDA and CDR2 is SQIVND (reference sequence). Trimming cost V 10 bases and J 1 base; bases outside gene matches: 16. CDR3 sequence reads: CATKPRTGARGNTGELFF. DNA for the CDR3: TGTGCCACCAAACCGCGGACAGGGGCGCGGGGGAACACCGGGGAGCTGTTTTTT.

This clone was observed once. At one end the junction does not follow the germline gene, possibly because of a read error. The chain uses TRBV7-9 and TRBJ2-2; no clear D. This CDR3 contains 14 residues. Germline loops: CDR1 SEHNR, CDR2 FQNEAQ (reference sequence). The CDR3 DNA reads as TGTGCCAGCAGCTCTTCTATGCGGCCAGCCGCAGTCCTTTTT. It translates to CASSSSMRPAAVLF.

The chain combines TRBV5-6 with TRBJ1-3; D call uncertain. There are 14 residues in the CDR3. Deletions cut 1 base from V and 0 bases from J, with 5 bases between. Per germline, CDR1 SGHDT and CDR2 YYEEEE. This CDR3 reads CASSLTNSGNTIYF. CDR3 bases: TGTGCCAGCAGCTTGACAAACTCTGGAAACACCATATATTTT.

The table lists this clone with a few counts. J is TRBJ1-2 and V is TRBV14; 8 bases fit TRBD1. Trimming at V came to 2 bases and at J to 4 bases, leaving 6 bases not matched to a gene. Germline V gives CDR1 SGHDN, CDR2 FVKESK. This CDR3 comprises 15 residues. CDR3 region: CASSQRTGLPYGYTF. The CDR3 nucleotides read TGTGCCAGCAGCCAACGGACAGGGCTCCCCTATGGCTACACCTTC. Together with reference TRBV14 and TRBJ1-2, the CDR3 gives the full variable domain: EAGVTQFPSHSVIEKGQTVTLRCDPISGHDNLYWYRRVMGKEIKFLLHFVKESKQDESGMPNNRFLAERTGGTYSTLKVQPAELEDSGVYFCASSQRTGLPYGYTFGSGTRLTVV.

The chain is built from TRBV11-2 and TRBJ2-5; D is undetermined. The germline V and J ends were trimmed by 5 bases and 8 bases, with 18 bases remaining between them. Germline V lookup: CDR1 SGHAT, CDR2 FQNNGV. The CDR3 covers 14 residues. The CDR3 DNA reads TGTGCCAGCAGCAGTTTCCCCGGGCCCCTAACCCAGTACTTC. Translated, it gives CASSSFPGPLTQYF.

J is TRBJ2-3 and V is TRBV5-8, with 7 bases identical to TRBD1. Trimming took 4 bases from V and 6 from J; bases not matched to a gene: 8. This CDR3 region has 14 residues. Germline V gene sequence: CDR1 SGHTS, CDR2 YDEGEE. DNA of the CDR3: TGTGCCAGCAGCACAGATACACAGGGGGATACGCAGTATTTT. Amino acid sequence: CASSTDTQGDTQYF.

CDR3 DNA: TGTGCCAGTAGTGGCGGACTGGAAGCTAACTATGGCTACACCTTC. Translated, it gives CASSGGLEANYGYTF. The chain has TRBV19 and TRBJ1-2; D uncertain. Deletions cut 5 bases from V and 0 bases from J, with 13 bases between. CDR3 size: 15 residues. In germline, CDR1 is LNHDA, CDR2 SQIVND (reference sequence).

The CDR3 loop is CASSTFGGILGEQYF. CDR3 DNA sequence: TGTGCCAGCAGCACGTTCGGGGGCATCCTCGGCGAGCAGTACTTC. This chain joins TRBV6-1 and TRBJ2-6, with D possibly being TRBD1 or TRBD2 (6 bases each). The J call may be incorrect, as the DNA end agrees better with TRBJ2-7. Looked up from germline, CDR1 is MNHNS and CDR2 is SASEGT. The CDR3 sequence is 15 residues long.

The V call is TRBV19, the J call TRBJ1-5; D is uncertain. V dropped 3 bases and J dropped 5 bases, with 14 bases sitting between them. CDR1 is LNHDA, CDR2 SQIVND, per germline (reference sequence). This CDR3 is built from 15 residues. The CDR3 here is CASSIGSLQDQPQHF. DNA for the CDR3: TGTGCCAGTAGTATCGGCAGCCTACAAGATCAGCCCCAGCATTTT.

The J gene is TRBJ2-5, the V gene TRBV5-4; D perhaps matches TRBD1 (6 bases). Trimming removed 4 bases from V and 4 bases from J, with 14 bases in between. The CDR3 covers 14 residues. Germline CDR1 reads SGHNT; CDR2 reads YYREEE (reference sequence). CDR3 in amino acids: CASSDRDNGETQYF. CDR3 DNA: TGTGCCAGCAGCGACCGGGACAATGGAGAGACCCAGTACTTC.

The V and J genes are TRBV19 and TRBJ2-7; D is unresolved. CDR1 is LNHDA and CDR2 is SQIVND in the germline V gene (reference sequence). Trimming removed 7 bases at V and 3 bases at J, with 13 bases between. The CDR3 has 13 residues. The CDR3 sequence: CASTSRSGYEQYF. The CDR3 nucleotides are TGTGCCAGTACCTCAAGGTCGGGCTACGAGCAGTACTTC.

V usage is TRBV27 and J usage is TRBJ1-1, with TRBD1 identical over 8 bases. Trimming removed 10 bases from V and 0 bases from J; junction bases left unmatched: 4. The CDR3 covers 13 residues. CDR1 is MNHEY, CDR2 SMNVEV, per germline (reference sequence). CDR3 amino acids: CAKNRGMNTEAFF. Written as DNA, the CDR3 is TGTGCCAAAAACAGGGGGATGAACACTGAAGCTTTCTTT.

This chain uses TRBV15 with TRBJ1-2, with TRBD1 matching 7 bases. The J segment lost 6 bases and the V segment lost 0 bases, leaving 10 bases of the junction unmatched. The germline gives CDR1 LNHNV, CDR2 YYDKDF (reference sequence). This CDR3 has 16 amino acids. The CDR3 loop is CATSRDSDRSMNGYTF. Written as DNA, the CDR3 is TGTGCCACCAGCAGAGACTCGGACAGGTCTATGAATGGCTACACCTTC.

The rearrangement links TRBV21-1 to TRBJ1-5; the D call of TRBD1 is as the table states it, not checked on the DNA. TRBV21-1 is a listed pseudogene. The CDR3 runs to 18 residues. This chain's CDR3 is CASSKIGSRDIRNQPQHF. The DNA for the CDR3 is TGTGCCAGCAGCAAAATAGGGTCCAGGGATATACGCAATCAGCCCCAGCATTTT.

The gene calls are TRBV7-9 and TRBJ2-2; D may match TRBD1 or TRBD2 (5 bases each). Trimming cost V 3 bases and J 8 bases, with 10 bases left between them. CDR3 length equals 13 residues. Germline CDR1 reads SEHNR; CDR2 reads FQNEAQ (reference sequence). The CDR3 region is CASSLGDSGELFF. In DNA form, the CDR3 reads TGTGCCAGCAGCTTGGGGGATTCGGGGGAGCTGTTTTTT.

The gene calls are TRBV18 and TRBJ1-2; TRBD1 agrees at 10 bases. Germline-derived CDR1 and CDR2 are KGHSH and LQKENI. CDR3 length equals 16 residues. The V segment lost 3 bases and the J segment 2 bases; nucleotides outside the gene matches: 6. The CDR3 nucleotides are TGTGCCAGCTCACCCTTGACAGGGGGCGAAAACTATGGCTACACCTTC. It yields the protein CASSPLTGGENYGYTF. Combining the CDR3 with reference TRBV18 and TRBJ1-2 gives the whole variable domain NAGVMQNPRHLVRRRGQEARLRCSPMKGHSHVYWYRQLPEEGLKFMVYLQKENIIDESGMPKERFSAEFPKEGPSILRIQQVVRGDSAAYFCASSPLTGGENYGYTFGSGTRLTVV.

The gene calls are TRBV6-1 and TRBJ2-5; no firm D call. Germline V gene lookup returns CDR1 MNHNS and CDR2 SASEGT. This CDR3 spans 14 amino acids. Trimming removed 2 bases from V and 4 bases from J, with 11 bases in between. CDR3 residues: CASSELRGRETQYF. DNA for the CDR3: TGTGCCAGCAGTGAATTACGTGGTCGAGAGACCCAGTACTTC.

The chain combines TRBV4-2 with TRBJ2-2; D may be TRBD2 (5 bases). The V and J ends lost 0 bases and 8 bases respectively, with 13 bases between them. Germline loops: CDR1 LGHNA, CDR2 YNFKEQ. This CDR3 contains 15 residues. CDR3 DNA: TGTGCCAGCAGCCAAGAACCCGGAGGTAGTGGGGAGCTGTTTTTT. This translates into CASSQEPGGSGELFF.

V is TRBV5-1 and J is TRBJ1-1; D call uncertain. The germline V and J ends were trimmed by 6 bases and 5 bases, with 14 bases remaining between them. The CDR3 extends over 13 amino acids. Germline CDR1 and CDR2: SGHRS and YFSETQ. The CDR3 loop reads CASKGGVGTEAFF. The DNA for the CDR3 is TGCGCCAGCAAGGGCGGGGTTGGGACTGAAGCTTTCTTT.

The chain carries TRBV7-9 and TRBJ2-7; a possible D gene is TRBD2 (6 bases). The ends were cut back, 5 bases at V and 0 bases at J, with 14 bases in the middle. The CDR3 covers 15 residues. Per the germline V gene, CDR1 is SEHNR and CDR2 is FQNEAQ (reference sequence). CDR3 residues: CASSRLGGTSYEQYF. The CDR3 nucleotides read TGTGCCAGCAGCCGACTTGGGGGGACCTCCTACGAGCAGTACTTC.

The table lists this clone with a count of one. This chain links TRBV6-1 with TRBJ1-4; the D gene is possibly TRBD1 (6 bases). There are 15 residues in the CDR3. V was cut by 2 bases and J by 4 bases, with 11 bases left in between. CDR1 MNHNS and CDR2 SASEGT come from the germline V gene. The CDR3 DNA reads TGTGCCAGCAGTGAATGGGGGACAAATAATGAAAAACTGTTTTTT. Translated: CASSEWGTNNEKLFF.